This note documents a single T cell receptor (beta chain) sequence. This record belongs to a study of blood T cell repertoires in COVID-19. About the research overall: PBMCs, B-cell-depleted T cells, or T cells provided the cDNA or gDNA that made up the material.

Some clones are missing from TCRdb's copy, which holds only in-frame ones; the method was immunoSEQ multiplex PCR. The table shows about 40,000 clones, with about 80% occurring only once. This CDR3 is built from 16 residues. V was pared by 2 bases and J by 5 bases, with 9 bases of the junction left unmatched. Germline V lookup: CDR1 SGHRS, CDR2 YFSETQ. The source of this sequence is a woman aged 55-69 years with acute or convalescent COVID-19. The rearrangement joins TRBV5-1 to TRBJ2-3, with 9 bases lining up with TRBD1. Input material: peripheral blood. CDR3 protein: CASSLQGARSRDTQYF. CDR3 DNA: TGCGCCAGCAGCTTACAGGGGGCTAGATCCCGAGATACGCAGTATTTT.